A single sample gave rise to the 12 T cell receptor beta chains below, sequenced in a study of blood T cell repertoires in COVID-19. The data were produced by immunoSEQ multiplex PCR, yet TCRdb's version contains in-frame clones alone and is incomplete. The data contain under 200,000 clones, roughly nine tenths of them singletons. Specimen: peripheral blood. The receptors originated from a man aged 70-80 years with active or convalescent COVID-19.

The chain joins TRBV7-2 to TRBJ2-7; 10 bases fit TRBD1. The CDR3 is 16 amino acids. CDR1 is SGHTA, CDR2 FQGNSA, per germline. V trimming: 4 bases; J trimming: 0 bases; junction bases outside the gene matches: 6. CDR3 nucleotide sequence: TGTGCCAGCAGCTGGGCACGGGACAGGGGCTCCTACGAGCAGTACTTC. This codes for CASSWARDRGSYEQYF.

In its sample, this clone was seen once. This chain connects TRBV7-9 to TRBJ1-2; the match to TRBD1 covers 7 bases. The CDR3 is made up of 13 amino acids. With V trimmed by 10 bases and J by 0 bases, 5 bases remained unmatched. Germline-derived CDR1 and CDR2 are SEHNR and FQNEAQ (reference sequence). Written as DNA, the CDR3 is TGTGCCACCCAGGGGGTTCCTAACTATGGCTACACCTTC. Residues: CATQGVPNYGYTF.

The chain couples TRBV18 to TRBJ1-4, with 9 bases aligning to TRBD1. Trimming removed 4 bases from V and 8 bases from J; junction bases left unmatched: 5. The CDR3 contains 14 residues. Germline CDR1 and CDR2: KGHSH and LQKENI. In nucleotides, the CDR3 is TGTGCCAGCTCACACAGACAGGGGGAAGAAAAACTGTTTTTT. Encoded protein: CASSHRQGEEKLFF. Full variable domain (remainder filled in from reference TRBV18 and TRBJ1-4): NAGVMQNPRHLVRRRGQEARLRCSPMKGHSHVYWYRQLPEEGLKFMVYLQKENIIDESGMPKERFSAEFPKEGPSILRIQQVVRGDSAAYFCASSHRQGEEKLFFGSGTQLSVL.

The V and J genes are TRBV6-2 or TRBV6-3 and TRBJ2-7, with TRBD1 identical over 11 bases. This CDR3 region has 15 residues. CDR1 and CDR2 (germline): MNHEY, SVGEGT. Unmatched junction bases numbered 4, after V lost 2 bases and J lost 4 bases. CDR3 sequence: CASSYQGQGGYEQYF. CDR3 nucleotide sequence: TGTGCCAGCAGTTACCAGGGACAGGGGGGTTACGAGCAGTACTTC.

The chain combines TRBV10-2 with TRBJ1-5; no definite D call. This CDR3 contains 13 residues. Trimming stripped 4 bases from V and 0 bases from J, with 4 bases between. Germline V gene data show CDR1 as WSHSY and CDR2 as SAAADI. CDR3 protein: CASSVDSNQPQHF. As DNA, the CDR3 is TGCGCCAGCAGTGTAGATAGCAATCAGCCCCAGCATTTT.

This clone was recorded only once. The chain links TRBV11-2 to TRBJ2-7; 7 positions agree with TRBD1. The V and J ends lost 4 bases and 5 bases, in that order; junction bases with no gene match: 8. Germline CDR1 is SGHAT and CDR2 is FQNNGV. This CDR3 region has 14 residues. The CDR3: CASSSGGVANEQYF. CDR3 bases: TGTGCCAGCAGCTCAGGGGGAGTTGCAAACGAGCAGTACTTC. Complete variable domain (other parts from reference TRBV11-2 and TRBJ2-7): EAGVAQSPRYKIIEKRQSVAFWCNPISGHATLYWYQQILGQGPKLLIQFQNNGVVDDSQLPKDRFSAERLKGVDSTLKIQPAKLEDSAVYLCASSSGGVANEQYFGPGTRLTVT.

The chain is built from TRBV7-2 and TRBJ2-2; D not resolved. The germline CDR1 and CDR2 sequences are SGHTA and FQGNSA. The CDR3 runs 15 residues. V was trimmed by 2 bases and J by 0 bases, leaving 7 bases between them. The CDR3 reads CASSLPGSNTGELFF. In DNA, the CDR3 is TGTGCCAGCAGCTTACCGGGTTCGAACACCGGGGAGCTGTTTTTT.

This clone turned up a few times. The chain couples TRBV7-9 to TRBJ1-2, with TRBD1 identical over 7 bases. Germline V gene lookup returns CDR1 SEHNR and CDR2 FQNEAQ (reference sequence). This CDR3 is built from 15 residues. J was trimmed by 7 bases and V by 5 bases; bases with no gene match: 13. CDR3 DNA: TGTGCCAGCAGCCATTCGACAGGGAAAGTTGGTGGCTACACCTTC. Its protein product is CASSHSTGKVGGYTF.

V usage is TRBV28 and J usage is TRBJ2-7; 10 nucleotides align to TRBD1. The CDR3 extends over 12 amino acids. Losses at the gene ends were 8 bases for V and 6 bases for J; bases not matched to a gene: 4. From germline, CDR1 is MDHEN and CDR2 SYDVKM. CDR3 loop: CASRDRGLEQYF. As DNA, the CDR3 is TGTGCCAGCCGGGACAGGGGTCTCGAGCAGTACTTC.

This chain connects TRBV5-1 to TRBJ2-1; 13 nucleotides line up with TRBD2. The CDR3 length is 14 residues. Trimming removed 6 bases from V and 7 bases from J; junction bases left unmatched: 4. Germline lookup yields CDR1 SGHRS and CDR2 YFSETQ. The CDR3 bases are TGCGCCAGCACACTAGCGGGGGGGCTGAATGAGCAGTTCTTC. Its protein is CASTLAGGLNEQFF.

This clone is a singleton in its sample. The chain uses TRBV15 and TRBJ2-7; 12 nucleotides align to TRBD1. Germline trimming cut 1 base from V and 7 bases from J; bases unmatched to any gene: 11. CDR1 and CDR2 from the germline V gene are LNHNV and YYDKDF (reference sequence). The CDR3 sequence is 17 residues long. In nucleotides, the CDR3 is TGTGCCACCAGCAGAGCCGGGACAGGGGGCGCGGCAGGAGAGCAGTACTTC. Its protein is CATSRAGTGGAAGEQYF. Drawing the rest from reference TRBV15 and TRBJ2-7, the complete variable domain is DAMVIQNPRYQVTQFGKPVTLSCSQTLNHNVMYWYQQKSSQAPKLLFHYYDKDFNNEADTPDNFQSRRPNTSFCFLDIRSPGLGDTAMYLCATSRAGTGGAAGEQYFGPGTRLTVT.

The chain has TRBV11-2 and TRBJ2-3, with TRBD2 as a possible D gene (6 bases). This CDR3 region has 16 residues. Trimming removed 5 bases at V and 3 bases at J, with 18 bases between. Germline CDR1 is SGHAT and CDR2 is FQNNGV. CDR3 nucleotides: TGTGCCAGCAGCGGGCGGGGATTACATGGAACAGATACGCAGTATTTT. Translated: CASSGRGLHGTDTQYF.